This T cell receptor beta chain appears in the sequencing data of a study of T cell responses to AZD1222 COVID-19 vaccine. About the research overall: Pooling covered second doses at about 4 or about 12 weeks. Findings and caveats of the study: Spike-specific TCRs gained breadth and depth after people received two AZD1222 doses. Clonal diversity may have been underestimated, and the donors were mostly white British, with more females than males. At 160-218 and 743-854, vaccine-associated CD4 TCRs were dominant, and they spanned spike.

Comments on this clone: Its target is not known.

Trimming at V came to 0 bases and at J to 2 bases, leaving 1 base not matched to a gene. Germline assignment: CDR1 SEHNR and CDR2 FQNEAQ (reference sequence). This CDR3 spans 16 amino acids. TCRdb keeps only in-frame clones here, not all; method: immunoSEQ multiplex PCR. The data show 150,000 or so clones, approximately 89% seen once. The TCR was taken from an adult in good health. The sample here was peripheral blood, taken on day 0 of AZD1222 vaccination. The chain is built from TRBV7-9 and TRBJ2-1, with 10 positions matching TRBD2. The DNA of the CDR3 is TGTGCCAGCAGCTTAGCGCTAGCGGGAGCCTACAATGAGCAGTTCTTC. As protein: CASSLALAGAYNEQFF.